A selection of T cell receptor beta chains follows, all from one sample in a study of blood T cell repertoires in COVID-19. The table came from immunoSEQ multiplex PCR; TCRdb's copy has only in-frame clones and leaves some out. The profile shows approximately 100,000 clones, about 87% of them singletons. Sequencing was performed on peripheral blood. The receptors originated from a human donor in a cohort sampled during active COVID-19. Each CDR3 is given with its conserved first and last residue. A D gene is named only where the DNA matches it firmly. Clone size is stated in some rows and not others, as once, few, many or a class when expanded.

>TRBV28|NA|NA|TRBJ2-6
TGTGCCAGCAGTCCTTTGACATTTTCGGCCAGCTCTGGGGCCAACGTCCTGACTTTC
CASSPLTFSASSGANVLTF
>TRBV5-1|NA|TRBD2|TRBJ2-3
TGCGCCAGCAGCCCGGGTCTGGGACTAAACACAGATACGCAGTATTTT
CASSPGLGLNTDTQYF
>TRBV28|NA|NA|TRBJ1-2
TGTGCCAGCAGTTGGGTTTTACGCCGCTCGGAGTTCAACACCTTC
CASSWVLRRSEFNTF
>TRBV28|NA|NA|TRBJ2-4
TGTGCCACCGTTTCCGTGAAGAGAAACATTCAGTACTTC
CATVSVKRNIQYF
>TRBV6-5|NA|NA|TRBJ1-1
TGTGCCAGCTCTATGCGGCGGGGACCTGAAGCTTTCTTT
CASSMRRGPEAFF
>TRBV5-6|NA|TRBD1|TRBJ2-7
TGTGCCAGCAGCTACATCGCGGACAGGGGGCTTCGTGAATACGAGCAGTACTTC
CASSYIADRGLREYEQYF
>TRBV5-1|NA|TRBD1|TRBJ1-6
TGCGCCAGCAGCTTGTCGGGGACAGGGGATTCACCCCTCCACTTT
CASSLSGTGDSPLHF
>TRBV11-3|NA|NA|TRBJ2-2
TGTGCCAGCAGCTTCCGGGAGTCCGGGGAGCTGTTTTTT
CASSFRESGELFF
>TRBV2|NA|TRBD2|TRBJ2-3
TGTGCCAGCAGTGCGACAGCCACTAGCGGGGGGGCCAGGGCAGATACGCAGTATTTT
CASSATATSGGARADTQYF
>TRBV18|NA|TRBD1|TRBJ2-2
TGTGCCAGCTCACAACTCCCGGGACAGGGCCTCACCGGGGAGCTGTTTTTT
CASSQLPGQGLTGELFF
>TRBV10-3|once|TRBD1|TRBJ2-7
TGTGCCATCAGTGACCCAACTCGGGACAGGGGCCACGAGCAGTACTTC
CAISDPTRDRGHEQYF
>TRBV12-3/TRBV12-4|NA|NA|TRBJ2-5
TGTGCCAGCTCCGGCGGGGAGACCCAGTACTTC
CASSGGETQYF
>TRBV5-1|NA|NA|TRBJ1-1
TGCGCCAGCAGCCCCGGGGGGCCCAACGCCGTGAACACTGAAGCTTTCTTT
CASSPGGPNAVNTEAFF